This T cell receptor beta chain appears in the sequencing data of a study of cytomegalovirus exposure and HLA in healthy donors listed by TCRdb under 2017. Regarding the research as a whole: An earlier analysis of roughly 570 of the donors reported over 250 Gb of sequence data and some 110 million unique TCR beta sequences obtained from about 180 million T cells. Approximately 310 gigabases of sequencing data and approximately 84 million unique TCR sequences were included in an early release covering several hundred HLA-typed donors. The genetic ancestry cluster associated with self-reported Caucasian donors included 80% to 90% of the 300 to 450 genotyped donors. The study was designed to test whether signatures of past pathogen exposure could be identified by cataloging public T cell receptors. The study profiled the T cell repertoires of more than 500 subjects by immunosequencing and related them to cytomegalovirus serostatus. A separate validation cohort of over a hundred different subjects was used in addition to the roughly 700-subject first cohort. High-throughput TCR immunosequencing, statistical association of individual TCRs with disease status, and machine learning were combined to predict cytomegalovirus infection status. In a later analysis, previously published TCR beta repertoires from 550 to 750 donors were re-analyzed and high-resolution HLA genotyping was added so that TCR occurrence patterns could be studied. In the later analysis, no new phenotypic data were used to find candidate immune exposures; instead, reliance was placed on TCR beta sequences and their occurrence across donors. In an earlier analysis of a few hundred of the donors, high-throughput TCR beta sequencing was used to judge whether each TCR beta V gene segment behaved as functional or pseudogenic. Donor age, sex, ethnicity and CMV serostatus were collected together with the repertoire data. Genome-wide SNP genotypes for about three fifths of the roughly 700 donors were used in a later genetic analysis, which treated that subset as a discovery cohort. All discovery cohort repertoires had been generated on a single sequencing platform. HLA typing covered class I and class II loci at four-digit resolution. The number of donors typed differed by locus, with about 620-630 for A, B, C, DRB1 and DQB1, around 520 for DQA1, over 600 for DPA1, and some 440 for DPB1. About five DR-DQ haplotypes were handled as single units for association and clustering, since linkage in the cohort was strong. Among 300 to 500 genotyped donors of the cohort, an average of around 240,000 unique TCR beta nucleotide sequences was sequenced per donor, of which 15% to 20% were non-productive. Beyond this particular receptor, the publication reports: Sequencing depth was assumed to be roughly uniform across donors in the presence/absence analyses, though that assumption may not hold. In a later analysis, around 15,000 TCR beta sequences were associated with specific HLA alleles at a false discovery rate of 0.05. V-gene and J-gene trimming of TCR beta chains was associated with a missense DCLRE1C variant in a later genetic analysis, and the association was replicated in an independent cohort. Because counts were too low, 15 to 20 rarely observed V segments, including chromosome 9 orphons, were excluded from the earlier analysis of around 640 of the donors. The classifier was reported to diagnose cytomegalovirus status with high specificity and sensitivity in both the original cohort and the validation cohort. In a later analysis, HLA-associated TCR beta chains showed more clonal expansion and lower generation probabilities than non-associated chains that were equally common. Correlated functional status among segregating V segments might reflect linkage disequilibrium, but an unknown experimental factor could not be ruled out. According to a later analysis, parvovirus B19, influenza, CMV and Epstein-Barr virus appeared linked to several top co-occurrence clusters. In vitro tests confirmed that three of the cytomegalovirus-associated TCR beta chains recognize cytomegalovirus antigens. Because HLA typing was unavailable for some donors at each locus, only the typed subset was used in association tests. A total of roughly 160 TCR beta chains were listed by the study as associated with cytomegalovirus. According to the authors, the approach could potentially be generalized to other disease states and immunological phenotypes. For the cohort, immune exposure information was limited to CMV serostatus. A later analysis found that TCR association rates varied across HLA loci, with DRB1 alleles showing the most associated TCRs and HLA-C alleles the fewest. According to a later genetic analysis, donors in an Asian-associated ancestry cluster had fewer N-insertions in productive TCRs than the approximately 670-donor mean. In an earlier analysis of around 600 of the donors, most TCR beta V segments were observed in productive rearrangements about 87% or about 30% of the time, broadly matching IMGT annotations. A further reported finding was that TCR beta sequences accurately predicted the HLA-A and HLA-B alleles for most subjects in the first cohort. Most TCR sequences were seen in very few donors, while some public TCRs were found in many individuals. This cohort had only TCR beta chains sequenced, and the lack of alpha or paired-chain data limited which features could be detected. Strong co-occurrence of HLA alleles, especially DR and DQ, made assigning TCR associations to individual alleles difficult. Most CMV-associated TCR beta chains appeared to be HLA-restricted in a later analysis, and the HLA associations seemed to be driven largely by CMV exposure. The sequencing pipeline was judged likely to have produced a cluster of highly shared sequence variants as a technical artifact.

Libraries were constructed by the immunoSEQ multiplex PCR assay. The multiplex PCR relied on a mix of 60 forward primers for TCR Vbeta segments and 13 reverse primers for TCR Jbeta segments. A multiplex PCR assay on genomic DNA amplified the CDR3 region of rearranged TCR beta genes. The Illumina HiSeq System was used to sequence the amplified TCR beta libraries as 87-base-pair reads. The authors' pipeline ran thus. In a later analysis, tens of millions of unique TCR beta chains were counted across the 650 to 750 repertoires, and roughly 11 million of these chains were shared by at least two donors. A nearest-neighbor algorithm error-corrected the raw reads and collapsed the reads into unique sequences, merging closely related sequences to remove PCR and sequencing errors. To assign V, D and J gene segments, CDR3 sequences were aligned to IMGT reference sequences. For a sequence to be retained, a match of at least six nucleotides was required to both a V gene segment and a J gene segment. Rearrangements were classified as productive when the CDR3 lacked stop codons and remained in frame with V and J, and all other rearrangements were classified as non-productive. Following IMGT convention, CDR3 was defined as the stretch from the second conserved V-encoded cysteine up to the conserved J-encoded phenylalanine. In an earlier analysis of some 550 of the donors, sequences lacking an unambiguous match to a single V gene segment were excluded. An earlier analysis of fewer than 750 of the donors classified V segments as functional when productive rearrangements were above 56.7% and as segregating when the standard deviation between donors was above 5%. A statistical classification framework was built to diagnose cytomegalovirus status from the catalog of TCR beta chain sequences. V and J gene assignment, in a later analysis, came from comparing TCR nucleotide sequences with IMGT/GENE-DB human TR gene sequences. Using the TCRdist pipeline, a later analysis assigned CDR3 sequences along with most-parsimonious VDJ recombination scenarios. A later analysis defined each TCR beta chain by its CDR3 amino acid sequence plus V-gene family, and excluded reads lacking a unique V-gene family. A later analysis removed over 500 highly shared, low-generation-probability nucleotide sequences to deal with suspected cross-contamination and a sequencing artifact. A later analysis calculated a clonal expansion index for each public chain from normalized within-repertoire ranks of inferred template counts. In a later analysis, generation probabilities were computed using a VDJ recombination model fitted to out-of-frame rearrangements, and the results were checked against IGoR. In a later analysis, TCR-TCR, TCR-HLA and TCR-CMV co-occurrence was scored with hypergeometric tests, and a repertoire-size bias correction was applied to TCR pairs. In a later analysis, false discovery rates were estimated by permuting HLA or CMV assignments 20 times. In a later analysis, co-occurring TCRs were grouped using DBSCAN, with TCRdist sequence similarity added in when clustering inside HLA-allele-positive subsets. Repertoires with fewer than 30,000 or more than 120,000 public chains were left out of co-occurrence clustering, as were a handful of repertoires with anomalous nucleotide sharing. TCRdb re-hosts the immuneACCESS table, in-frame sequences only. Its copies lack some clones; in the studies checked, an unresolved V gene accounts for under half of them, and the cause for the rest is not known. For V, J and clone size, that table is used; D and trimming come from the DNA. In this sample the table shows some 140,000 clones, about 78% of which occur a single time. Of the sample, around 1.2% falls within the top ten clones.

By sample share, this clone is medium-sized (0.01 to 0.1%). Its specific antigen is unknown. Base qualities were left out, and no much larger clone turns up one base away. The cohort consisted of fewer than 700 healthy bone marrow donors. All cohort members were sampled while nominally healthy, although unrecorded immune exposures were likely present. The donor was CMV seronegative and was included in the group of 352 seronegative cohort members. A peripheral blood sample was collected from each donor, and TCR beta sequencing was performed on peripheral blood mononuclear cells. The Qiagen DNeasy Blood Extraction Kit was used to extract genomic DNA from the blood cell samples. This sequence originates from a man aged 50-60 years in good health and CMV-seronegative. Material for sequencing was PBMCs.

Here is the DNA: TGCGCCAGCAGCCTAGGGGCGAGCAGTTACAATGAGCAGTTCTTC. It is translated as CASSLGASSYNEQFF. The V and J segments used are TRBV4-1 and TRBJ2-1, with TRBD1 perhaps the D gene, on 5 matching bases. The CDR3, from cysteine to phenylalanine, totals 15 residues. Only the CDR3 DNA is retained, 45 bases long and in frame from the first base. The junction shows trimming of 4 bases on V and 4 bases on J, plus 14 bases between the germline ends. For CDR1 and CDR2, the germline V gene lists MGHRA and YSYEKL.